The 20 T cell receptor beta chains reported below all come from one sample, sequenced in a study of control samples from healthy donors and cancer patients. Sequencing used immunoSEQ multiplex PCR; TCRdb keeps in-frame clones, though not all of them. The data show around 28,000 clones, roughly 88% seen once. The material sequenced was PBMCs. The origin of the receptors is a man aged 50-59 years with lung cancer.

This rearrangement joins TRBV27 to TRBJ1-5; TRBD1 matches 8 bases. The CDR3 runs to 15 residues. The V segment lost 4 bases and the J segment 4 bases; nucleotides outside the gene matches: 6. Germline V CDR1 and CDR2: MNHEY, SMNVEV (reference sequence). CDR3 region: CASSSGGLGNQPQHF. In nucleotides, the CDR3 is TGTGCCAGCAGTTCAGGGGGCTTGGGGAATCAGCCCCAGCATTTT.

This chain joins TRBV6-5 and TRBJ1-1; TRBD1 might be the D (5 bases). This CDR3 contains 11 residues. V was clipped by 8 bases and J by 10 bases, with 14 bases between them. CDR1 is MNHEY, CDR2 SVGAGI, per germline. The CDR3 coding sequence is TGTGCCAGCTTCGGCGGGGGGTTAGCTTTCTTT. As protein: CASFGGGLAFF.

The CDR3 sequence is CASSYSLRDTSWDQYF. CDR3 DNA sequence: TGTGCCAGCAGTTACAGTCTGAGAGACACCTCTTGGGATCAGTACTTC. This chain uses TRBV6-5 with TRBJ2-7; no definite D call. The CDR3 is 16 amino acids. CDR1 is MNHEY and CDR2 is SVGAGI in the germline V gene. Between the trimmed V and J ends, which lost 2 bases and 10 bases, there was a span of 24 bases.

This chain uses TRBV7-9 with TRBJ2-7; no reliable D call. Germline lookup yields CDR1 SEHNR and CDR2 FQNEAQ (reference sequence). The length of the CDR3 is 15 residues. Deletions cut 1 base from V and 6 bases from J, with 16 bases between. Here the CDR3 DNA reads TGTGCCAGCAGCTTAGACGGGTTTGGCCCCTCCGAGCAGTACTTC. Its protein product is CASSLDGFGPSEQYF.

This chain joins TRBV7-3 and TRBJ1-2; possible D gene TRBD1, 6 bases. The germline gives CDR1 SGHTA, CDR2 FQGTGA. The V end lost 3 bases, the J end lost 6 bases, and 11 bases lay between the germline ends. This CDR3 is built from 13 residues. The CDR3 sequence is CASSFTGSDGYTF. The DNA of the CDR3 is TGTGCCAGCAGCTTTACAGGGTCGGATGGCTACACCTTC.

J is TRBJ2-7 and V is TRBV7-6; TRBD2 matches at 7 bases. V was pared by 2 bases and J by 0 bases, with 4 bases of the junction left unmatched. The CDR3 is made up of 15 amino acids. In germline, CDR1 is SGHVS, CDR2 FNYEAQ. The DNA for the CDR3 is TGTGCCAGCAGCTTAAGTACGGGGGGCTCCTACGAGCAGTACTTC. Encoded protein: CASSLSTGGSYEQYF.

The chain's CDR3 is CASSQDSGSYGYTF. The CDR3 DNA is TGCGCCAGCAGCCAAGATTCTGGCTCCTATGGCTACACCTTC. J is TRBJ1-2 and V is TRBV4-3; unclear D gene. Germline V gives CDR1 LGHNA, CDR2 YSLEER. Trimming removed 0 bases from V and 4 bases from J, with 9 bases in between. This CDR3 is built from 14 residues.

The CDR3 nucleotides are TGTGCCAGCAGGGAAGGGGGGGATAGCAATCAGCCCCAGCATTTT. Protein product: CASREGGDSNQPQHF. The chain employs TRBV28 and TRBJ1-5, with D perhaps matching TRBD1 (6 bases). In germline, CDR1 is MDHEN, CDR2 SYDVKM. Trimming removed 6 bases at V and 0 bases at J, with 12 bases between. The CDR3 is made up of 15 amino acids. The entire variable domain, with the rest obtained from reference TRBV28 and TRBJ1-5, is as follows: DVKVTQSSRYLVKRTGEKVFLECVQDMDHENMFWYRQDPGLGLRLIYFSYDVKMKEKGDIPEGYSVSREKKERFSLILESASTNQTSMYLCASREGGDSNQPQHFGDGTRLSIL.

The chain is built from TRBV6-5 and TRBJ2-7; 7 nucleotides line up with TRBD1. Trimming cost V 2 bases and J 1 base; bases outside gene matches: 8. From germline, CDR1 is MNHEY and CDR2 SVGAGI. There are 16 residues in the CDR3. DNA of the CDR3: TGTGCCAGCAGTTACACCGCGACAGGGATTTCCTACGAGCAGTACTTC. It codes for CASSYTATGISYEQYF.

The chain joins TRBV15 to TRBJ2-2; D remains unclear. CDR1 and CDR2 from the germline V gene are LNHNV and YYDKDF (reference sequence). The V gene lost 0 bases and the J gene lost 4 bases, with 0 bases spanning the gap. The CDR3 has 12 residues. CDR3 DNA: TGTGCCACCAGCAGAGACACCGGGGAGCTGTTTTTT. It codes for CATSRDTGELFF.

The J gene is TRBJ2-1, the V gene TRBV27, with D unresolved. The germline V and J ends were trimmed by 0 bases and 7 bases, with 13 bases remaining between them. CDR3 length: 15 residues. Germline CDR1 MNHEY, CDR2 SMNVEV (reference sequence). DNA for the CDR3: TGTGCCAGCAGTTTATCGATCCCTGCTGCGAATGAGCAGTTCTTC. This encodes CASSLSIPAANEQFF.

The V and J genes are TRBV6-1 and TRBJ2-3, with a weak D call TRBD2 (6 bases). The CDR3 is 17 amino acids. Germline CDR1 MNHNS, CDR2 SASEGT. V was shortened by 1 base and J by 2 bases, with 16 bases between the two germline ends. In nucleotides, the CDR3 is TGTGCCAGCAGTGAAGAATTGACTAGGTCGTACACAGATACGCAGTATTTT. It specifies CASSEELTRSYTDTQYF.

The chain links TRBV7-2 to TRBJ1-1, with 8 positions matching TRBD1. There are 16 residues in the CDR3. The germline V gene has CDR1 SGHTA and CDR2 FQGNSA. V lost 1 base to trimming and J lost 5 bases; unmatched junction nucleotides: 9. CDR3 DNA sequence: TGTGCCAGCAGCTTAGACCTAGGACAGGGAGGAACTGAAGCTTTCTTT. Amino acid sequence: CASSLDLGQGGTEAFF.

The chain is built from TRBV18 and TRBJ2-3, with D unclear. CDR1 and CDR2 from the germline V gene are KGHSH and LQKENI. The CDR3 is 12 residues long. Trimming pared 4 bases from V and 0 bases from J, leaving 2 bases between. The CDR3 DNA reads as TGTGCCAGCTCACAAAGCACAGATACGCAGTATTTT. Amino acids: CASSQSTDTQYF.

J is TRBJ2-2 and V is TRBV6-6, with D possibly TRBD2 on 5 matching bases. The CDR3 is 14 residues long. The V end lost 4 bases, the J end lost 6 bases, and 12 bases lay between the germline ends. Germline lookup yields CDR1 MNHNY and CDR2 SVGAGI (reference sequence). CDR3 nucleotides: TGTGCCAGCAGTTCCTTAGAGGAGGCCGGGGAGCTGTTTTTT. Translated: CASSSLEEAGELFF.

The V call is TRBV4-1, the J call TRBJ2-1; a possible D gene is TRBD2 (6 bases). The CDR3 runs 16 residues. Germline loops: CDR1 MGHRA, CDR2 YSYEKL. Trimming cost V 0 bases and J 4 bases, with 13 bases left between them. CDR3 region: CASSQDRQGLYNEQFF. The CDR3 DNA reads TGCGCCAGCAGCCAAGATAGGCAGGGACTTTACAATGAGCAGTTCTTC.

The chain has TRBV6-6 and TRBJ2-3; D call uncertain. Trimming cost V 2 bases and J 2 bases, with 8 bases left between them. Per germline, CDR1 MNHNY and CDR2 SVGAGI (reference sequence). The CDR3 contains 14 residues. The CDR3 loop reads CASSYGQHTDTQYF. The CDR3 bases are TGTGCCAGCAGTTACGGGCAGCACACAGATACGCAGTATTTT.

The chain has TRBV27 and TRBJ2-3; D is unresolved. The CDR3 spans 15 residues. The V and J ends lost 6 bases and 2 bases respectively, with 15 bases between them. In germline, CDR1 is MNHEY, CDR2 SMNVEV (reference sequence). Here the CDR3 DNA reads TGTGCCAGCAGACAGATGAGAACAATCACAGATACGCAGTATTTT. This gives the protein CASRQMRTITDTQYF.

The chain carries TRBV24-1 and TRBJ1-1; 9 bases are shared with TRBD1. After removal of 9 bases from V and 1 base from J, the junction contained 5 bases not matched to a gene. The CDR3 is 14 amino acids. Germline V gene data show CDR1 as KGHDR and CDR2 as SFDVKD. The CDR3 loop reads CATCPGQGNTEAFF. As DNA, the CDR3 is TGTGCCACCTGTCCGGGACAGGGGAACACTGAAGCTTTCTTT.

This chain uses TRBV7-2 with TRBJ2-7, with D unclear. Trimming cost V 5 bases and J 2 bases, with 7 bases left between them. Germline V CDR1 and CDR2: SGHTA, FQGNSA. The CDR3 contains 12 residues. This CDR3 is CASSPSAYEQYF. CDR3 in DNA: TGTGCCAGCAGCCCCTCTGCCTACGAGCAGTACTTC.